The clone carrying this T cell receptor beta chain was counted at least ten times. The source of the sample is a study of blood T cell repertoires in COVID-19. The wider study: The samples span acute and convalescent COVID-19 from the United States, Italy and Spain. T cells, B-cell-depleted T cells, or PBMCs supplied cDNA or gDNA.

In the authors' methods: Estimated nucleated cell counts came from reference gene primer amplification. Here immunoSEQ multiplex PCR was the method, and the copy in TCRdb shows in-frame clones only, minus some. V, J and clone size derive from that table, while D and trimming were established from the DNA sequence. There are some 210,000 clones in the sample; around 84% occur only once, and approximately 19% lies in the top ten. Sequenced: peripheral blood. The origin of this receptor is a human donor in a cohort sampled during active COVID-19.

In nucleotides, the CDR3 is TGTGCCAGCAGGAAGACAGGGGAAAAACTGTTTTTT. Its protein is CASRKTGEKLFF. The chain uses TRBV27 and TRBJ1-4, with 7 bases identical to TRBD1. The CDR3 contains 12 residues. From germline, CDR1 is MNHEY and CDR2 SMNVEV (reference sequence). Germline trimming cut 6 bases from V and 8 bases from J; bases unmatched to any gene: 3.